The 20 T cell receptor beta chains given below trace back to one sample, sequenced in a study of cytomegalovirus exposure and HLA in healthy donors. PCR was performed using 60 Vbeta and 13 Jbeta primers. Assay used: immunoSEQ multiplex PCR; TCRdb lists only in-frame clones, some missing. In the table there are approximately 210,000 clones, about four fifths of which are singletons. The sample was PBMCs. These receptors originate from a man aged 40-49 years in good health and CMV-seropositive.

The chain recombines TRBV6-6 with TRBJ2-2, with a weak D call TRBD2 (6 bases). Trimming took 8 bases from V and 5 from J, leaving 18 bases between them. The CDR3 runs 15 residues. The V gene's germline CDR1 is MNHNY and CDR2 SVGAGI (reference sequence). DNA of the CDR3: TGTGCCAGCGTTAGGGACTTTTTAATAACCGGGGAGCTGTTTTTT. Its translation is CASVRDFLITGELFF.

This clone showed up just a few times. This chain's CDR3 is CSVFGGLSYNEQFF. In DNA, the CDR3 is TGCAGCGTTTTTGGAGGGTTGAGCTACAATGAGCAGTTCTTC. This chain links TRBV29-1 with TRBJ2-1; D is possibly TRBD2 (6 bases). Germline lookup yields CDR1 SQVTM and CDR2 ANQGSEA. V lost 5 bases, J lost 3 bases, and 14 bases lay in between. The CDR3 covers 14 residues.

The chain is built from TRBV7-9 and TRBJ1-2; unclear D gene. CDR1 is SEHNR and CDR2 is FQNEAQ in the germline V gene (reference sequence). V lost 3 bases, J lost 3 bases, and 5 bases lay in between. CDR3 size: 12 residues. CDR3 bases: TGTGCCAGCAGCTTTGTCGACTATGGCTACACCTTC. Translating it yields CASSFVDYGYTF.

DNA of the CDR3: TGTGCCAGCAGCACGGCAGGGGTCCCCCAAGAGACCCAGTACTTC. Translated, it gives CASSTAGVPQETQYF. The V call is TRBV7-2, the J call TRBJ2-5, with a tentative D call TRBD1 (6 bases). CDR3 length: 15 amino acids. The germline V and J ends were trimmed by 5 bases and 1 base, with 14 bases remaining between them. Germline CDR1 SGHTA, CDR2 FQGNSA.

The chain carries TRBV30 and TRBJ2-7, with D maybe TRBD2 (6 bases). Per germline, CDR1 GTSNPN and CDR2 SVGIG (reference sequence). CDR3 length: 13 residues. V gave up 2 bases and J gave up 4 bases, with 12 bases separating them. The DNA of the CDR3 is TGTGCCTGGAGTCCGGACCGGGGGTACGAGCAGTACGTC. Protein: CAWSPDRGYEQYV.

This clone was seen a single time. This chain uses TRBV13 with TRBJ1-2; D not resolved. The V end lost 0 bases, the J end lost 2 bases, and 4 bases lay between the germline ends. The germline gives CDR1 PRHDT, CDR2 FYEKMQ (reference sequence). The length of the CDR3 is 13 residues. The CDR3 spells CASSLGQNYGYTF. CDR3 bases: TGTGCCAGCAGCTTAGGGCAGAACTATGGCTACACCTTC.

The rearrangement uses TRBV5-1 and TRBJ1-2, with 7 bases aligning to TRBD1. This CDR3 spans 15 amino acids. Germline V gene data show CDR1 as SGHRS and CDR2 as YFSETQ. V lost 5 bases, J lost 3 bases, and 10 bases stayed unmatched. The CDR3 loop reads CASRGWLTGDYGYTF. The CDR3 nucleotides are TGCGCCAGCAGAGGGTGGCTCACAGGGGACTATGGCTACACCTTC.

CDR3 amino acids: CASSHTGAPNEQFF. The CDR3 DNA sequence: TGCGCCAGCAGCCACACGGGAGCTCCCAATGAGCAGTTCTTC. The chain uses TRBV4-1 and TRBJ2-1; TRBD2 might be the D (6 bases). The CDR3 spans 14 residues. Germline-derived CDR1 and CDR2 are MGHRA and YSYEKL. Trimming removed 3 bases at V and 6 bases at J, with 12 bases between.

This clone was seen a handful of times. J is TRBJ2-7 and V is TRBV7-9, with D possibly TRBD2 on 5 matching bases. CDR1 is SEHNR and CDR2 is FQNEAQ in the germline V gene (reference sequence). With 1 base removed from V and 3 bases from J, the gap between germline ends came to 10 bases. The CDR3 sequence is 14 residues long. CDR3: CASSLGFGIYEQYV. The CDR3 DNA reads TGTGCCAGCAGCTTAGGCTTCGGGATCTACGAGCAGTACGTC.

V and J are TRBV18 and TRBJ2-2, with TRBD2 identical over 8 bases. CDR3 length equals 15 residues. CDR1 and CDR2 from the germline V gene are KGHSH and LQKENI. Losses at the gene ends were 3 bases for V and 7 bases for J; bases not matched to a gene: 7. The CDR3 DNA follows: TGTGCCAGCTCACCCGTGACTAGCGTGAACGGGGAGCTGTTTTTT. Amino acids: CASSPVTSVNGELFF.

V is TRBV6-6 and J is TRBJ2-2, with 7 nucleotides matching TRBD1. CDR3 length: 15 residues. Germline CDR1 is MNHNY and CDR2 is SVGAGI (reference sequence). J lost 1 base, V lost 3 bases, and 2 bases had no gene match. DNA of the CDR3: TGTGCCAGCAGTTATGGGGACAGGAACACCGGGGAGCTGTTTTTT. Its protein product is CASSYGDRNTGELFF.

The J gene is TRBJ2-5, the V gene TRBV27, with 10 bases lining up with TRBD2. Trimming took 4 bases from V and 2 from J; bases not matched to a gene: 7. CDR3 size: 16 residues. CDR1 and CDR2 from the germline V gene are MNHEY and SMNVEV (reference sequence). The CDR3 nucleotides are TGTGCCAGCAGTTACACTAGCGGGAAGAGGCAAGAGACCCAGTACTTC. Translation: CASSYTSGKRQETQYF.

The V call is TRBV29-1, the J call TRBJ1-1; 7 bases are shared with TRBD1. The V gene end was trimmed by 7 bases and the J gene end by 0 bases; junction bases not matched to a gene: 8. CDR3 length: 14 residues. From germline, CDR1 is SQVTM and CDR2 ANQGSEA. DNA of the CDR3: TGCAGCGCCCTCCCCGGGACAGTGAACACTGAAGCTTTCTTT. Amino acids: CSALPGTVNTEAFF.

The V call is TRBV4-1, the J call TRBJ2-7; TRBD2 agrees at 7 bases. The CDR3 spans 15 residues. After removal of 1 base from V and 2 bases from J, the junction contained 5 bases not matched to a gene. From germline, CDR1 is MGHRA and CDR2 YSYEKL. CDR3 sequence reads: CASSQGGGGPYEQYF. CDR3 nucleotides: TGCGCCAGCAGCCAAGGGGGGGGAGGGCCCTACGAGCAGTACTTC.

The CDR3 loop is CASSKREGNTEAFF. For the CDR3, the DNA is TGTGCCAGTAGTAAGAGGGAGGGGAACACTGAAGCTTTCTTT. The chain links TRBV19 to TRBJ1-1, with unresolved D. In germline, CDR1 is LNHDA, CDR2 SQIVND (reference sequence). Trimming took off 4 bases at V and 1 base at J, with 10 bases between the two ends. The CDR3 covers 14 residues.

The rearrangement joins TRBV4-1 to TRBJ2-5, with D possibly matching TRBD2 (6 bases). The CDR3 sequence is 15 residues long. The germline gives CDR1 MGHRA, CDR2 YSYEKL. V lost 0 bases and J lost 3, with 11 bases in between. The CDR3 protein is CASSQEVGLEETQYF. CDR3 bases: TGCGCCAGCAGCCAAGAAGTGGGACTGGAAGAGACCCAGTACTTC.

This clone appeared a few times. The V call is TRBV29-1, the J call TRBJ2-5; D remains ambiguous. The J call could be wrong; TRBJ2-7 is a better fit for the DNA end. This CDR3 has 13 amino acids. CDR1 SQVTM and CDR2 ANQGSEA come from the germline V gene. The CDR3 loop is CSVEVESSYEQYF. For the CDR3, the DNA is TGCAGCGTTGAAGTGGAGTCCTCCTACGAGCAGTACTTC.

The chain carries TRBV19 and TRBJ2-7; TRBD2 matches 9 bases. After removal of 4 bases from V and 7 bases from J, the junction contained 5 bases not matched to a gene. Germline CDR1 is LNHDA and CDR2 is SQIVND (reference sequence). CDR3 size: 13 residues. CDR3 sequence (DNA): TGTGCCAGTAGTACCCGCCTAGCGGGGGAGCAGTACGTC. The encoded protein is CASSTRLAGEQYV.

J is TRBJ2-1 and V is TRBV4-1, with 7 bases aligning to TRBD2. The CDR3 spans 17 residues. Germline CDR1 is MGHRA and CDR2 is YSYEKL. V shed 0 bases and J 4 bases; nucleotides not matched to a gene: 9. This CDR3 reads CASSQDFGGSGYNEQFF. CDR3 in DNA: TGCGCCAGCAGCCAAGATTTCGGCGGGAGTGGGTACAATGAGCAGTTCTTC.

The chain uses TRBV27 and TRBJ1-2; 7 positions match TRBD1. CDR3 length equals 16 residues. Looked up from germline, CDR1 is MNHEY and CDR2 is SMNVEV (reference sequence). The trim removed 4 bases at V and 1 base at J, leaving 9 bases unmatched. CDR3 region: CASSSASTGNNYGYTF. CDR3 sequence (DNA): TGTGCCAGCAGTTCCGCCTCGACAGGGAATAACTATGGCTACACCTTC.